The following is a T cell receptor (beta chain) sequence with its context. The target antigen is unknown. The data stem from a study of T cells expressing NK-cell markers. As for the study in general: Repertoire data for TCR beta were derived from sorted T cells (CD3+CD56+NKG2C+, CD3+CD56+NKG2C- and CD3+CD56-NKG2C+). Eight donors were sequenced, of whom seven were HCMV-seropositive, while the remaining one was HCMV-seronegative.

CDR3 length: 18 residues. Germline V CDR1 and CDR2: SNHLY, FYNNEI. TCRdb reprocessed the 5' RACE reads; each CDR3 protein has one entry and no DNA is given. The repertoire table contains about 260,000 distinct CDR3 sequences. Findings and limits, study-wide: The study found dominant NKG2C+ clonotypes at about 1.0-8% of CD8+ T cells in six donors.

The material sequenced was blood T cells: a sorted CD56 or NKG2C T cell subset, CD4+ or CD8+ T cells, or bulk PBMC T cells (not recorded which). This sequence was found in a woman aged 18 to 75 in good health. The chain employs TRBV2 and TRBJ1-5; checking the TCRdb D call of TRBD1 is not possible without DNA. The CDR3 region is CASSPDRLRVYSNQPQHF. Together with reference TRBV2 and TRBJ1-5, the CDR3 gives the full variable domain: EPEVTQTPSHQVTQMGQEVILRCVPISNHLYFYWYRQILGQKVEFLVSFYNNEISEKSEIFDDQFSVERPDGSNFTLKIRSTKLEDSAMYFCASSPDRLRVYSNQPQHFGDGTRLSIL.